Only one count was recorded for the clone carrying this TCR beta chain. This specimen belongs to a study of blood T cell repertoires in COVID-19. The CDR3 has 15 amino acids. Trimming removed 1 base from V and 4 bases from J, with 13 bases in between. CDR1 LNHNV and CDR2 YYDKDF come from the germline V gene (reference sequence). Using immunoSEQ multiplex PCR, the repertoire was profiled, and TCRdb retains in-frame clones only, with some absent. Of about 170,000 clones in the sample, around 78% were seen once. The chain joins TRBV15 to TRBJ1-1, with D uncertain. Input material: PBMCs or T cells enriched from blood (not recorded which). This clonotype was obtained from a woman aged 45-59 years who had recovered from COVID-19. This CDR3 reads CATSRAGEGGTEAFF. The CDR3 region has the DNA TGTGCCACCAGCAGAGCTGGGGAAGGAGGCACTGAAGCTTTCTTT.